This T cell receptor beta chain came from a study of T cell responses to AZD1222 COVID-19 vaccine. The junction had 2 bases not matched to a gene; V was cut back by 0 bases and J by 5 bases. CDR1 is SGHNT, CDR2 YYREEE, per germline (reference sequence). The CDR3 totals 14 residues. Sequenced by immunoSEQ multiplex PCR; TCRdb stores in-frame clones only, minus some. This sample yields about 94,000 clones, of which 70% to 90% are seen a single time; roughly 15% belongs to the top ten. Study-level results: Baseline testing showed seropositivity in only six AZD1222 recipients. Among the donors, most were white British and more were female, and clonal diversity was possibly underestimated. Every sample of the repertoires postdated the peak T cell response.

This clone was found a few times. Its matching antigen is unknown. The J gene is TRBJ1-1, the V gene TRBV5-4; 9 bases fit TRBD1. The receptor comes from an adult in good health. Sequencing was performed on peripheral blood, taken on day 0 of AZD1222 vaccination. Here the CDR3 reads CASSLAQGATEAFF. Here the CDR3 DNA reads TGTGCCAGCAGCTTGGCACAGGGGGCGACTGAAGCTTTCTTT.